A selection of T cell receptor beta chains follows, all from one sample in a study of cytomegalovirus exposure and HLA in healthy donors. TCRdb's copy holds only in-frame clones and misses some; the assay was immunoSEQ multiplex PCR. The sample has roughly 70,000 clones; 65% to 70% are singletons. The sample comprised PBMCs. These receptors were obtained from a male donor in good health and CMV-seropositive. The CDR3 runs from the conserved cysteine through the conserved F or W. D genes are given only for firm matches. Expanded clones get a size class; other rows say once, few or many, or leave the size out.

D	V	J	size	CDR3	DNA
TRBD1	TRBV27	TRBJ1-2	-	CASSLKRGQGKLGYTF	TGTGCCAGCAGTTTAAAGAGGGGGCAGGGAAAGCTTGGCTACACCTTC
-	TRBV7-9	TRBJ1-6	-	CSSSPPAAGFNSPLHF	TGTTCCAGCAGCCCCCCCGCGGCAGGGTTCAATTCACCCCTCCACTTT
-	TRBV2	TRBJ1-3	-	CASSGQASSGNTIYF	TGTGCCAGCAGTGGACAGGCGAGCTCTGGAAACACCATATATTTT
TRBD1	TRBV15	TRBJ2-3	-	CATDTGAGDTQYF	TGTGCCACCGATACAGGGGCAGGGGATACGCAGTATTTT
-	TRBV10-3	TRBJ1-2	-	CAISEGVTVDGYTF	TGTGCCATCAGTGAAGGAGTGACCGTAGATGGCTACACCTTC
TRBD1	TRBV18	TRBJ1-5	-	CASSPLRDRYSNQPQHF	TGTGCCAGCTCACCCCTCCGGGACAGGTATAGCAATCAGCCCCAGCATTTT
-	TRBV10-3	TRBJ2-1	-	CAARGNHNEQFF	TGTGCCGCCCGGGGTAACCACAATGAGCAGTTCTTC
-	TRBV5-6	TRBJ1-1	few	CASSPLRESNTEAFF	TGTGCCAGCAGCCCACTCAGGGAATCGAACACTGAAGCTTTCTTT
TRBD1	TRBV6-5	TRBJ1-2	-	CASSVDRAPYGYTF	TGTGCCAGCAGTGTGGACAGGGCACCCTATGGCTACACCTTC
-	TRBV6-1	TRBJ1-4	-	CASSDLGAYEKLFF	TGTGCCAGCAGTGATTTGGGGGCGTATGAAAAACTGTTTTTT
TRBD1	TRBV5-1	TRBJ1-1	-	CASSLVQGARTEAFF	TGCGCCAGCAGCTTGGTGCAGGGGGCAAGGACTGAAGCTTTCTTT
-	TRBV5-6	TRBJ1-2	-	CASRGKGVGYGYTF	TGTGCCAGTAGAGGAAAGGGGGTCGGCTATGGCTACACCTTC
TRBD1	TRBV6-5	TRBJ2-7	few	CASSYRQGPSLGVQYF	TGTGCCAGCAGTTACCGACAGGGGCCCTCGTTGGGAGTGCAGTACTTC
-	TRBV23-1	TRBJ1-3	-	CASNRVKKRCGNTIYF	TGCGCCAGCAACAGGGTCAAGAAGAGGTGTGGGAACACCATATATTTT
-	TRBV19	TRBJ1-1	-	CASTWDIRTEAFF	TGTGCCAGTACCTGGGACATTCGAACTGAAGCTTTCTTT
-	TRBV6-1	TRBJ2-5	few	CASSEDPSRETQYF	TGTGCCAGCAGTGAAGATCCCTCCCGGGAGACCCAGTACTTC
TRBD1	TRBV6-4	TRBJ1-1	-	CASSQGALTEAFF	TGTGCCAGCAGTCAGGGGGCGCTTACTGAAGCTTTCTTT
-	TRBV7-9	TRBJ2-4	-	CASSLDIAKLAKNIQYF	TGTGCCAGCAGCTTAGATATTGCAAAACTAGCCAAAAACATTCAGTACTTC
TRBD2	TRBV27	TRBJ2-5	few	CASSYFASGETQYF	TGTGCCAGCAGTTACTTCGCTAGCGGAGAGACCCAGTACTTC
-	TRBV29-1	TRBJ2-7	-	CSVAGSATTGAYEQYF	TGCAGCGTTGCGGGCAGCGCTACGACGGGAGCTTACGAGCAGTACTTC
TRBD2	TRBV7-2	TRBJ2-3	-	CASSLLAVGSTDTQYF	TGTGCCAGCAGCCTACTAGCGGTTGGGAGCACAGATACGCAGTATTTT
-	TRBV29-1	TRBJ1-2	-	CSVVTNSLGYTF	TGCAGCGTTGTGACAAATTCTCTTGGCTACACCTTC
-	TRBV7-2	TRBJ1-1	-	CASRVSWGQATEAFF	TGTGCCAGCAGGGTATCGTGGGGGCAGGCCACTGAAGCTTTCTTT
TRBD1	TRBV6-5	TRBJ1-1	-	CASRGQMNTEAFF	TGTGCCAGCAGGGGACAGATGAACACTGAAGCTTTCTTT
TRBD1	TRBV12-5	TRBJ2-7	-	CASGLGQGANEQYF	TGTGCTAGTGGTTTGGGACAGGGGGCGAACGAGCAGTACTTC
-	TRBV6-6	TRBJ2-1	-	CASSLDWNSYNEQFF	TGTGCCAGCAGCCTTGACTGGAATTCCTACAATGAGCAGTTCTTC
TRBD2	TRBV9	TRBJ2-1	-	CASSTQAGRSYNEQFF	TGTGCCAGCAGCACCCAAGCGGGGCGTTCCTACAATGAGCAGTTCTTC
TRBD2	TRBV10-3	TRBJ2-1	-	CATRSGTVNEQFF	TGTGCCACCCGCAGCGGGACTGTGAATGAGCAGTTCTTC
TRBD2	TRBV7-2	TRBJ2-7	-	CASSLVGGRAFREQYF	TGTGCCAGCAGCTTAGTCGGGGGGAGGGCCTTTAGGGAGCAGTACTTC
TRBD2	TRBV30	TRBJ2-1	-	CAWSVWGAGDNEQFF	TGTGCCTGGAGTGTCTGGGGCGCGGGGGACAATGAGCAGTTCTTC
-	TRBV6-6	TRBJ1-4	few	CASSGQGGEKLFF	TGTGCCAGCTCTGGGCAGGGAGGTGAAAAACTGTTTTTT
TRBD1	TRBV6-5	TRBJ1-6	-	CASSLGQGHSPLHF	TGCGCCAGCAGCCTGGGACAGGGCCATTCACCCCTCCACTTT
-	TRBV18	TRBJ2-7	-	CASSPEQGPYEQYF	TGTGCCAGCTCACCGGAGCAGGGCCCCTACGAGCAGTACTTC